Presented here are 27 T cell receptor beta chains from one specimen sequenced in a study of blood T cell repertoires in COVID-19. Sequencing used immunoSEQ multiplex PCR; TCRdb keeps in-frame clones, though not all of them. The sample lists under 250,000 clones; 84% were seen once. The sample taken for sequencing was peripheral blood. These receptors came from a woman aged 25 to 45 who had recovered from COVID-19.

V usage is TRBV6-5 and J usage is TRBJ1-3; D is perhaps TRBD1 (6 bases). V shed 8 bases and J shed 0 bases, with 14 bases lying between them. This CDR3 is built from 15 residues. Germline CDR1 is MNHEY and CDR2 is SVGAGI. The CDR3: CASADRLHSGNTIYF. CDR3 in DNA: TGTGCCAGCGCCGACAGGTTGCACTCTGGAAACACCATATATTTT.

The CDR3 is CATSDLGQGGTQQFF. For the CDR3, the DNA is TGTGCCACCAGTGACTTGGGACAGGGGGGCACCCAGCAGTTCTTC. V is TRBV24-1 and J is TRBJ2-1; TRBD1 matches at 11 bases. Per germline, CDR1 KGHDR and CDR2 SFDVKD. The CDR3 spans 15 residues. V dropped 4 bases and J dropped 11; count of bases not matched to a gene: 9.

J is TRBJ1-2 and V is TRBV3-1 (or the pseudogene TRBV3-2), with 7 bases identical to TRBD1. This CDR3 spans 14 amino acids. Looked up from germline, CDR1 is LGHDT and CDR2 is YNNKEL (reference sequence). The trim removed 1 base at V and 3 bases at J, leaving 2 bases unmatched. CDR3 sequence: CASSQGQGHYGYTF. The CDR3 DNA is TGTGCCAGCAGCCAAGGACAGGGACACTATGGCTACACCTTC.

V gene TRBV12-3 or TRBV12-4 combines with J gene TRBJ1-1; no firm D call. Trimming stripped 10 bases from V and 5 bases from J, with 14 bases between. The CDR3 is 12 residues long. CDR3 in amino acids: CATVASWTEAFF. CDR3 coding DNA: TGTGCCACAGTTGCTTCGTGGACTGAAGCTTTCTTT.

The chain recombines TRBV25-1 with TRBJ1-1, with TRBD1 matching 9 bases. Germline V lookup: CDR1 MGHDK, CDR2 SYGVNS. The junction had 6 bases not matched to a gene; V was cut back by 4 bases and J by 3 bases. This CDR3 is built from 15 residues. This chain's CDR3 is CASSGSGQGYTEAFF. The CDR3 DNA follows: TGTGCCAGCAGTGGCTCGGGACAGGGTTACACTGAAGCTTTCTTT.

This clone was observed a single time. This chain uses TRBV5-1 with TRBJ2-3; 8 positions match TRBD2. Germline V gives CDR1 SGHRS, CDR2 YFSETQ. V shed 5 bases and J 0 bases; nucleotides not matched to a gene: 5. This CDR3 region has 15 residues. CDR3 DNA: TGCGCCAGCAGGCGGGAGGATCTGAGCACAGATACGCAGTATTTT. Amino acids: CASRREDLSTDTQYF.

The chain uses TRBV6-5 and TRBJ1-6, with 8 bases identical to TRBD1. Germline loops: CDR1 MNHEY, CDR2 SVGAGI. Unmatched junction bases numbered 5, after V lost 6 bases and J lost 10 bases. This CDR3 is 13 amino acids long. The CDR3 reads CASRAAGGSPLHF. Here the CDR3 DNA reads TGTGCCAGCAGGGCCGCAGGGGGCTCACCCCTCCACTTT.

This rearrangement joins TRBV6-8 to TRBJ2-2, with D unresolved. CDR3 size: 15 residues. Looked up from germline, CDR1 is MNHGY and CDR2 is SAAAGT. V lost 5 bases to trimming and J lost 3 bases, with 13 bases between them. The CDR3 protein is CASSPPAGDTGELFF. CDR3 coding DNA: TGTGCCAGCAGTCCCCCGGCAGGTGACACCGGGGAGCTGTTTTTT.

The chain uses TRBV7-9 and TRBJ2-3, with a possible D match to TRBD1 (6 bases). The CDR3 is 14 amino acids. Germline V gene data show CDR1 as SEHNR and CDR2 as FQNEAQ (reference sequence). Trimming cost V 5 bases and J 2 bases, with 11 bases left between them. CDR3 sequence reads: CASSLRGNTDTQYF. The DNA for the CDR3 is TGTGCCAGCAGCCTCAGGGGAAACACAGATACGCAGTATTTT.

This rearrangement joins TRBV28 to TRBJ2-1; D is perhaps TRBD2 (5 bases). CDR1 and CDR2 from the germline V gene are MDHEN and SYDVKM. The V end lost 6 bases, the J end lost 5 bases, and 11 bases lay between the germline ends. This CDR3 spans 13 amino acids. CDR3 nucleotide sequence: TGTGCCAGCAGGCTCGGGCGGGACAATGAGCAGTTCTTC. It translates to CASRLGRDNEQFF.

The chain couples TRBV29-1 to TRBJ2-1; 8 positions match TRBD2. Unmatched junction bases numbered 9, after V lost 1 base and J lost 7 bases. The CDR3 sequence is 15 residues long. The germline V gene has CDR1 SQVTM and CDR2 ANQGSEA. DNA of the CDR3: TGCAGCGTTGAAGGGGACGGGAGGGTACGTAATGAGCAGTTCTTC. It codes for CSVEGDGRVRNEQFF.

This chain links TRBV5-1 with TRBJ2-1; 12 bases are a match to TRBD2. V shed 3 bases, J shed 0 bases, and the junction held 4 bases outside the gene matches. Germline V gene data show CDR1 as SGHRS and CDR2 as YFSETQ. This CDR3 region has 17 residues. CDR3 coding DNA: TGCGCCAGCAGCTCTTCACTAGCGGGAGGCTCCTACAATGAGCAGTTCTTC. This gives the protein CASSSSLAGGSYNEQFF.

This chain joins TRBV28 and TRBJ2-5; no reliable D call. This CDR3 has 11 residues. CDR1 is MDHEN, CDR2 SYDVKM, per germline. V shed 6 bases and J shed 4 bases, with 6 bases lying between them. CDR3 nucleotides: TGTGCCAGCAGCTTACTAGAGACCCAGTACTTC. This sequence encodes CASSLLETQYF. Full variable domain (outside the CDR3, taken from reference TRBV28 and TRBJ2-5): DVKVTQSSRYLVKRTGEKVFLECVQDMDHENMFWYRQDPGLGLRLIYFSYDVKMKEKGDIPEGYSVSREKKERFSLILESASTNQTSMYLCASSLLETQYFGPGTRLLVL.

The CDR3 loop is CASSHKVRTYEQYF. The CDR3 DNA reads TGTGCCAGCAGTCACAAGGTCAGGACCTACGAGCAGTACTTC. The V gene is TRBV28, the J gene TRBJ2-7; D gene uncertain. V was trimmed by 5 bases and J by 2 bases, leaving 13 bases between them. The germline V gene has CDR1 MDHEN and CDR2 SYDVKM. CDR3 length equals 14 residues.

The chain is built from TRBV27 and TRBJ2-7; TRBD2 agrees at 11 bases. The CDR3 has 15 residues. Germline CDR1 and CDR2: MNHEY and SMNVEV (reference sequence). V gave up 5 bases and J gave up 4 bases; unmatched junction bases: 7. The chain's CDR3 is CASSPQLAGVYEQYF. For the CDR3, the DNA is TGTGCCAGCAGTCCACAACTAGCGGGAGTGTACGAGCAGTACTTC.

As for this clone: Its ends do not fully match the called genes, so a read error is possible. V is TRBV6-5 and J is TRBJ1-2, with 7 bases fitting TRBD1. Germline V gene data show CDR1 as MNHEY and CDR2 as SVGAGI. CDR3 length: 13 residues. The CDR3: CASSYSENRGYAF. DNA of the CDR3: TGTGCCAGCAGTTACTCCGAGAACAGGGGCTACGCCTTC.

This clone occurred once. The J gene is TRBJ2-5, the V gene TRBV5-1; 9 bases are a match to TRBD1. The CDR3 spans 17 residues. Losses at the gene ends were 5 bases for V and 1 base for J; bases not matched to a gene: 12. Germline CDR1 SGHRS, CDR2 YFSETQ. The CDR3 spells CASSSAGTGFFQETQYF. CDR3 DNA sequence: TGCGCCAGCAGTTCAGCCGGGACAGGGTTTTTCCAAGAGACCCAGTACTTC.

This clone was observed a single time. J is TRBJ2-1 and V is TRBV7-3, with 9 bases aligning to TRBD2. The germline CDR1 and CDR2 sequences are SGHTA and FQGTGA. The junction had 6 bases not matched to a gene; V was cut back by 5 bases and J by 7 bases. The CDR3 runs 14 residues. CDR3 amino acids: CASSLSGSENEQFF. The CDR3 DNA sequence: TGTGCCAGCAGCCTTAGCGGGAGTGAGAATGAGCAGTTCTTC.

CDR3 coding DNA: TGTGCCTGGAGTTCCGCACGACAGGGGTATATTTACGAGCAGTACTTC. Protein product: CAWSSARQGYIYEQYF. V and J are TRBV30 and TRBJ2-7; 8 bases map to TRBD1. The CDR3 runs 16 residues. Trimming cost V 2 bases and J 4 bases; bases outside gene matches: 13. The germline V gene encodes CDR1 GTSNPN and CDR2 SVGIG (reference sequence).

Here the CDR3 DNA reads TGCGCCAGCAGTCAATCGAGATTGTTACAGGGGGACGACGAGCAGTACTTC. Translation: CASSQSRLLQGDDEQYF. This chain uses TRBV23-1 with TRBJ2-7, with TRBD1 matching 8 bases. TRBV23-1 has ORF status, its function being uncertain. V shed 0 bases, J shed 5 bases, and the junction held 12 bases outside the gene matches. This CDR3 is 17 amino acids long.

This sequence joins TRBV19 and TRBJ1-1; possibly TRBD1 for D (5 bases). This CDR3 is built from 15 residues. Germline V gene data show CDR1 as LNHDA and CDR2 as SQIVND (reference sequence). V was shortened by 5 bases and J by 0 bases, with 13 bases between the two germline ends. The CDR3 nucleotides read TGTGCCAGTAGTGGTTGGGGCAGACTGAACACTGAAGCTTTCTTT. Amino acid sequence: CASSGWGRLNTEAFF. Supplemented by reference TRBV19 and TRBJ1-1, the full variable domain reads DGGITQSPKYLFRKEGQNVTLSCEQNLNHDAMYWYRQDPGQGLRLIYYSQIVNDFQKGDIAEGYSVSREKKESFPLTVTSAQKNPTAFYLCASSGWGRLNTEAFFGQGTRLTVV.

V is TRBV18 and J is TRBJ1-3; unclear D gene. Trimming stripped 3 bases from V and 0 bases from J, with 9 bases between. Germline assignment: CDR1 KGHSH and CDR2 LQKENI. The CDR3 contains 15 residues. The DNA of the CDR3 is TGTGCCAGCTCACCGGATAGCCGCTCTGGAAACACCATATATTTT. It translates to CASSPDSRSGNTIYF.

As concerns this clone: Other nucleotide sequences in the sample specify the same CDR3. The chain links TRBV27 to TRBJ2-7; a weak D match, TRBD2 (6 bases). In germline, CDR1 is MNHEY, CDR2 SMNVEV (reference sequence). The CDR3 is 14 residues long. Trimming left V 0 bases short and J 1 base short, with 7 bases between. The CDR3 DNA follows: TGTGCCAGCAGTTTATCTCGGGGGTCCTACGAGCAGTACTTC. It specifies CASSLSRGSYEQYF.

The V and J genes are TRBV11-2 and TRBJ1-4; D possibly corresponds to TRBD1 (6 bases). Trimming took 4 bases from V and 4 from J, leaving 10 bases between them. In germline, CDR1 is SGHAT, CDR2 FQNNGV. The CDR3 has 14 amino acids. Written as DNA, the CDR3 is TGTGCCAGCAGCTCAGGGGCCGGTAATGAAAAACTGTTTTTT. Translated: CASSSGAGNEKLFF.

This sequence joins TRBV2 and TRBJ2-3, with 9 bases that match TRBD2. Germline lookup yields CDR1 SNHLY and CDR2 FYNNEI. The J segment lost 4 bases and the V segment lost 6 bases, leaving 8 bases of the junction unmatched. This CDR3 has 15 amino acids. This chain's CDR3 is CASRARSGGADTQYF. The CDR3 DNA sequence: TGTGCCAGCAGAGCCCGTAGCGGGGGAGCAGATACGCAGTATTTT.

The chain has TRBV18 and TRBJ1-2; D is ambiguous. V lost 2 bases to trimming and J lost 1 base, with 5 bases between them. Germline CDR1 reads KGHSH; CDR2 reads LQKENI. The CDR3 consists of 13 residues. The CDR3 spells CASSPEDNYGYTF. DNA for the CDR3: TGTGCCAGCTCACCAGAGGATAACTATGGCTACACCTTC.

V gene TRBV5-4 combines with J gene TRBJ2-7; 10 nucleotides align to TRBD1. The ends lost 3 bases at V and 5 bases at J; junction bases unmatched: 8. Germline V lookup: CDR1 SGHNT, CDR2 YYREEE (reference sequence). The CDR3 loop spans 15 amino acids. The CDR3 spells CASSSPGQGTDEQYF. The CDR3 bases are TGTGCCAGCAGCTCCCCGGGACAGGGGACTGACGAGCAGTACTTC. The full variable domain, with the rest looked up from reference TRBV5-4 and TRBJ2-7, is ETGVTQSPTHLIKTRGQQVTLRCSSQSGHNTVSWYQQALGQGPQFIFQYYREEENGRGNFPPRFSGLQFPNYSSELNVNALELDDSALYLCASSSPGQGTDEQYFGPGTRLTVT.